Listed here is a single TCR beta chain. The antigen this receptor binds is unknown. Qualities for individual bases were not recorded, and no much larger clone is one base off. TCRbeta CDR3 regions were amplified from genomic DNA by means of the immunoSEQ Assay, a bias-controlled multiplex PCR. On the study's bioinformatics: The number of nucleated cells in each sample was estimated by amplification of reference gene primers within the assay. To quantify the absolute abundance of each unique TCRbeta CDR3 rearrangement, sequence reads were collapsed and filtered. For each sample, productive Simpson clonality was calculated as the square root of Simpson's diversity index over productive rearrangements. As stored in TCRdb, this immuneACCESS dataset retains in-frame rearrangements with V and J assigned. A fraction of the clones does not appear; measured against another copy, unresolved V genes explain less than half of the discrepancy, and the remainder lacks a known reason. That table furnishes V, J and clone size, whereas the DNA furnished D and trimming. The sample table holds around 310,000 clones, of which roughly 90% were seen once. Roughly 1% of the sample rests with the top ten.

The entry originates in a study of blood T cell repertoires in COVID-19 (dated by TCRdb to the early 2020s). About the study as a whole: The collaborator samples originated in the United States, Italy and Spain and spanned the acute and convalescent phases of COVID-19. Sample metadata almost always included a de-identified subject ID, COVID-19 status, age in years and sex. The prospective study material was composed of cDNA or gDNA derived from T cells, B-cell-depleted T cells, or PBMCs. The repertoires were released in a freely available public database intended as a resource for research on the immune response to SARS-CoV-2. Where available, HLA class I and class II types were taken from metadata supplied by the sample provider and were not determined by assay-based typing. The dataset comprised deeply sampled blood TCRbeta repertoires from subjects exposed to, actively infected with, or recovered from COVID-19. The samples were drawn from the first 160 participants of the ongoing ImmuneRACE study and from 950 to 1,500 subjects provided by 6 global collaborators.

In Seattle, one collaborating source enrolled patients while the infection was active and tracked those patients longitudinally over the course of disease. The collaborating institutions used their own protocols to collect whole blood in K2EDTA tubes. Collaborator samples were shipped for TCRbeta analysis as frozen whole blood, isolated PBMCs, or DNA extracted from either sample type. The investigation overall reported the following: The quantity of clinical and demographic metadata differed by source and by participant and was supplied without curation.

CDR3 length: 16 amino acids, cysteine to phenylalanine. Only the CDR3 region is kept as DNA, spanning 48 bases read in frame from base 1. CDR1 and CDR2 are drawn from the germline V gene (reference sequence): MNHEY, SMNVEV. Trimming removed 8 bases from V and 2 bases from J, leaving 18 bases between the germline ends. The sequenced sample was peripheral blood. The chain joins TRBV27 to TRBJ1-4, and the D gene may be TRBD1, 6 bases matching. This clonotype was sampled from a woman aged 40 to 49 with COVID-19, enrolled during active disease. The nucleotides read TGTGCCAGCTGGCCTGCAGGGGCTTGGACTAATGAAAAACTGTTTTTT. It translates as CASWPAGAWTNEKLFF.